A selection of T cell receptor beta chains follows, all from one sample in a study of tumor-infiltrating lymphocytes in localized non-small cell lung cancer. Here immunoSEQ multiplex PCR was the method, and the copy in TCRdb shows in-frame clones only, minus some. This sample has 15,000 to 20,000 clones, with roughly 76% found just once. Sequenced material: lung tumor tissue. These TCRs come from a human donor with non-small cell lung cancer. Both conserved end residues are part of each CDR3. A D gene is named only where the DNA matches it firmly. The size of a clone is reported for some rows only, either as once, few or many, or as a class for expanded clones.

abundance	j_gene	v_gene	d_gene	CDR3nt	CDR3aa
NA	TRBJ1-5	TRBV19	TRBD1	TGTGCCAGTAGCCTTACAGACAGGGAACATCAGCCCCAGCATTTT	CASSLTDREHQPQHF
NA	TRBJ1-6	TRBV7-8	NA	TGTGCCAGCAGCCCAGACTCTACACCCCTCCACTTT	CASSPDSTPLHF
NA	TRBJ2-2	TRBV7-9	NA	TGTGCCAGCAGCTTAGTTAGTTCCGGGGAGCTGTTTTTT	CASSLVSSGELFF
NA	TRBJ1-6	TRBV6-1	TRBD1	TGTGCCAGCAGTGGACAATTTGACAGGGGGATTGGGAATTCACCCCTCCACTTT	CASSGQFDRGIGNSPLHF
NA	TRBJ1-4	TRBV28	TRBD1	TGTGCCAGCAGAGAGGACAGGCCTGAAAAACTGTTTTTT	CASREDRPEKLFF
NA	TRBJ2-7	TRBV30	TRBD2	TGTGCCTGGAGCGCCGAGGGACTAGCGGGAGGGTACTCCTACGAGCAGTACTTC	CAWSAEGLAGGYSYEQYF
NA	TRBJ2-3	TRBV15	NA	TGTGCCACCAGCGGCAGGGACACAGATACGCAGTATTTT	CATSGRDTDTQYF
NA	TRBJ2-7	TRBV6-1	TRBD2	TGTGCCAGCAGCCATGCGGGGGCCTACGAGCAGTACTTC	CASSHAGAYEQYF
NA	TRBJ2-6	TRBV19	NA	TGTGCCAGTAGTTCCGGGTCGGGGCTGAGCTCTGGGGCCAACGTCCTGACTTTC	CASSSGSGLSSGANVLTF
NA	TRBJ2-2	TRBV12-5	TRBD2	TGTGCTAGTGGTTTGGTACCGGGGGGGGCCTCCGGGGAGCTGTTTTTT	CASGLVPGGASGELFF
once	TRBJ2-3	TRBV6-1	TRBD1	TGTGCCAGCAGTCAGACGACAGGGAGCACAGATACGCAGTATTTT	CASSQTTGSTDTQYF
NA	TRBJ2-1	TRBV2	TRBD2	TGTGCCAGCAGCGGTACTAGCGGATTCTACAATGAGCAGTTCTTC	CASSGTSGFYNEQFF
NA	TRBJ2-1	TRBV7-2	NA	TGTGCCAGCAGCTTCTTGGGGGGGCGCTACAATGAGCAGTTCTTC	CASSFLGGRYNEQFF
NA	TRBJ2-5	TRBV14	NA	TGTGCCAGCAGCCAAGATCGGAGCCAGACCCAGTACTTC	CASSQDRSQTQYF
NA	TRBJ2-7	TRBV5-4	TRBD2	TGTGCCAGCAGCTTATCCGGACTAGCGGGAATCACCTACGAGCAGTACTTC	CASSLSGLAGITYEQYF
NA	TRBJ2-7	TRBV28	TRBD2	TGTGCCAGCACCCCCCCCCTAGCGGGAGGTACCTACGAGCAGTACTTC	CASTPPLAGGTYEQYF
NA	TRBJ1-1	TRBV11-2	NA	TGTGCCAGCAGCTTACAGGGGCTATCTGAAGCTTTCTTT	CASSLQGLSEAFF
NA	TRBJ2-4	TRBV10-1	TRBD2	TGCGCCAGCAGTGACTCGGGACTAGCAAACATTCAGTACTTC	CASSDSGLANIQYF
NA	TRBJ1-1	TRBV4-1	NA	TGCGCCAGCAGCCAAGGAGGGCGGCCTGAAGCTTTCTTT	CASSQGGRPEAFF
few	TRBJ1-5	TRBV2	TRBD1	TGTGCCAGCACTGCCCGGGACAGCCTCAATCAGCCCCAGCATTTT	CASTARDSLNQPQHF
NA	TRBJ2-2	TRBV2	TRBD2	TGTGCCAGCAGTGAAGCGACTAGCGGGAGGGCTACGAACACCGGGGAGCTGTTTTTT	CASSEATSGRATNTGELFF
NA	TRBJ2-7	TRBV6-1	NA	TGTGCCAGCAGTGGCGGACATGGGGGGAACGAGCAGTACTTC	CASSGGHGGNEQYF
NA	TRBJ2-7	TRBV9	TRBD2	TGTGCCAGCAGCGTAGGTGCTAGCGGGGCTACGGAGCAGTACTTC	CASSVGASGATEQYF
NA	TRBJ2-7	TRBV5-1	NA	TGCGCCAGCAGCTTAGACAGTAGTACTAATCGGCAGTACTTC	CASSLDSSTNRQYF
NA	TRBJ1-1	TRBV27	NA	TGTGCCAGCAGTTTATGGAACCCCTTGGGAGGTATGAACACTGAAGCTTTCTTT	CASSLWNPLGGMNTEAFF
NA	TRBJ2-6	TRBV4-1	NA	TGCGCCAGCAGCCAAGATTGGGGCGGGGCTGGGGCCAACGTCCTGACTTTC	CASSQDWGGAGANVLTF
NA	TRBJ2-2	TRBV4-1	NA	TGCGCCAGCAGCACGGGTCCCGGGGAGCTGTTTTTT	CASSTGPGELFF
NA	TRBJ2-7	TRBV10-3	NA	TGTGCCAGCCAGACTGGATACGAGCAGTACTTC	CASQTGYEQYF
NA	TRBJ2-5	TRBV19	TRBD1	TGTGCCAGTAGTATAGGAGGGGGCCTGGAGACCCAGTACTTC	CASSIGGGLETQYF
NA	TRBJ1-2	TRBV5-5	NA	TGTGCCAGCAGCTTGGATTTTAACTATGGCTACACCTTC	CASSLDFNYGYTF
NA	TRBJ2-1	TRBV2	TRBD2	TGTGCCAGCTCATTTGCCGGGACTAGCGGGGGGGCGGCGGAGCAGTTCTTC	CASSFAGTSGGAAEQFF
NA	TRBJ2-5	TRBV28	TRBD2	TGTGCCAGCAGCACGACCTCACTAGCGGGGGGGCCGGAGACCCAGTACTTC	CASSTTSLAGGPETQYF
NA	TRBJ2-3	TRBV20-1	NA	TGCAGTGCTAGAAGGTCAGATACGCAGTATTTT	CSARRSDTQYF
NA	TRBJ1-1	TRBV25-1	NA	TGTGCCAGCAGTCCGACAGCGTTCTATGGGACTGAAGCTTTCTTT	CASSPTAFYGTEAFF
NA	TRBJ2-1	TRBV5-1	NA	TGCGCCAGCAGCTTGGCGGGTTTTTATGAGCAGTTCTTC	CASSLAGFYEQFF
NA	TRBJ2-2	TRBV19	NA	TGTGCCAGCATCCCTGAGGCCGGTACGAACACCGGGGAGCTGTTTTTT	CASIPEAGTNTGELFF
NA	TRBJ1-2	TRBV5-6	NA	TGTGCCAGCAGCTTGGGTTGGGCCAACTATGGCTACACCTTC	CASSLGWANYGYTF
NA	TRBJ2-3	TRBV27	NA	TGTGCCAGCAGTTGGGCTCCCACAGATACGCAGTATTTT	CASSWAPTDTQYF
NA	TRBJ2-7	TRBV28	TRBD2	TGTGCCAGCAATGCGGGAGAAGAGCAGTACTTC	CASNAGEEQYF
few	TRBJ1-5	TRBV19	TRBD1	TGTGCCACTACAGTGTCCGCGACAGGGGCCAAGCCCCAGCATTTT	CATTVSATGAKPQHF
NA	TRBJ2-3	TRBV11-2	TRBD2	TGTGCCAGCACCCAAGCGGGCGGGAGGGCCGGAACAGATACGCAGTATTTT	CASTQAGGRAGTDTQYF
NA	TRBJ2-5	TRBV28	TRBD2	TGTGCCAGCAGGGGGGGGACTAGCGGATACCAAGAGACCCAGTACTTC	CASRGGTSGYQETQYF
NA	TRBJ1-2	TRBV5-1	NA	TGCGCCAGCAGCTTGGAGGGCACAGACGGGTACTATGGCTACACCTTC	CASSLEGTDGYYGYTF
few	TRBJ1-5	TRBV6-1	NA	TGTGCCAGCAGTGAGGAGCCAGGCAATCAGCCCCAGCATTTT	CASSEEPGNQPQHF
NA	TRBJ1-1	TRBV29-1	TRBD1	TGCAGCGTTGCAGGGGGGAACACTGAAGCTTTCTTT	CSVAGGNTEAFF
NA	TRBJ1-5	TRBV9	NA	TGTGCCAGCAGCCCCACGGGAGGCAATCAGCCCCAGCATTTT	CASSPTGGNQPQHF
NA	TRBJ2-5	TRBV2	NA	TGTGCCAGCAGTGAAGGGGGGCGGGAGACCCAGTACTTC	CASSEGGRETQYF
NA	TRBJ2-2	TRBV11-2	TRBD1	TGTGCCAGCAGCTCACTGGACAGGGCGGACACCGGGGAGCTGTTTTTT	CASSSLDRADTGELFF
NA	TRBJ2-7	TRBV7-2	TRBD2	TGTGCCAGCAGCTTATACGAGCTACCGGGAGGCGAGCAGTACTTC	CASSLYELPGGEQYF
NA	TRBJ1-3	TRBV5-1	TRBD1	TGCGCCAGCAGCACCGGGACAGGATCAGGAAACACCATATATTTT	CASSTGTGSGNTIYF
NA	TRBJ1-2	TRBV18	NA	TGTGCCAGCTCACCATCGACGGTTGCACCCTATGGCTACACCTTC	CASSPSTVAPYGYTF